Described below is a single T cell receptor (beta chain) sequence and its context. The antigen is not known. The data derive from a study of vaccination effects on CD4 cells after COVID-19. Broader study findings: Pronounced clonal contraction occurred in clones induced by infection and by vaccine late after vaccination.

Germline lookup yields CDR1 SGHTA and CDR2 FQGNSA. The ends lost 3 bases at V and 4 bases at J; junction bases unmatched: 17. The CDR3 is 19 amino acids. TCRdb keeps only in-frame clones here, not all; method: immunoSEQ multiplex PCR. The sample includes about 79,000 clones, roughly 72% of them seen just once. Viral peptide pools were used in the ViraFEST assay to expand antigen-specific CD4+ T cells, and sequencing came afterward. Cells that had been cultured for roughly eleven days were the source of isolated CD4+ T cells. Researchers reported culturing a few million PBMC in each well, adding about 11 IU/ml IL-2 and around 9.1 ug/ml peptides. IL-2 medium was substituted for half the medium on days 3 and 7.

The origin of this receptor is a human donor who received a COVID-19 vaccine. Here the sequenced sample was CD4+ T cells from PBMCs cultured with HCoV-229E spike peptides, taken before COVID-19 vaccination. The J gene is TRBJ2-3, the V gene TRBV7-2, with TRBD2 identical over 9 bases. The CDR3 DNA is TGTGCCAGCAGCTTTAAGTTTTTGTCGGCGGGGGGGCCATCAGATACGCAGTATTTT. As protein: CASSFKFLSAGGPSDTQYF.